This TCR beta chain was captured by sequencing in a study of human T cells and chemical hapten exposure. Points from the study as a whole: TCRs above 1 in 1000 frequency stayed constant with DPC sensitization.

Unfractionated whole blood was the source of the extracted total RNA. This clonotype came up many times. Its antigen is currently unknown. The germline CDR1 and CDR2 sequences are SEHNR and FQNEAQ (reference sequence). CDR3 length: 13 residues. Trimming left V 4 bases short and J 3 bases short, with 9 bases between. Attachment of unique molecular identifiers to individual cDNA molecules was performed in the library. Authors' analysis steps: Sample TCR counts, which ranged from roughly 23,224 to 750,000, had a median of roughly 99,000. TCRdb redid the calling of the reads with MiXCR, one entry per CDR3 protein. TCRdb, rather than the study authors, made the V and J calls. The sample yields 120,000 or so distinct CDR3 sequences, 8.5% to 9% seen once.

The genes are TRBV7-9 and TRBJ1-2, with a possible D match to TRBD1 (5 bases). The material sequenced was whole blood. The receptor comes from a human donor in good health. Some clones in this sample may be carry-over from other donors' samples. The DNA for the CDR3 is TGTGCCAGCAGCTACAGGAGCGACTATGGCTACACCTTC. Its protein is CASSYRSDYGYTF.